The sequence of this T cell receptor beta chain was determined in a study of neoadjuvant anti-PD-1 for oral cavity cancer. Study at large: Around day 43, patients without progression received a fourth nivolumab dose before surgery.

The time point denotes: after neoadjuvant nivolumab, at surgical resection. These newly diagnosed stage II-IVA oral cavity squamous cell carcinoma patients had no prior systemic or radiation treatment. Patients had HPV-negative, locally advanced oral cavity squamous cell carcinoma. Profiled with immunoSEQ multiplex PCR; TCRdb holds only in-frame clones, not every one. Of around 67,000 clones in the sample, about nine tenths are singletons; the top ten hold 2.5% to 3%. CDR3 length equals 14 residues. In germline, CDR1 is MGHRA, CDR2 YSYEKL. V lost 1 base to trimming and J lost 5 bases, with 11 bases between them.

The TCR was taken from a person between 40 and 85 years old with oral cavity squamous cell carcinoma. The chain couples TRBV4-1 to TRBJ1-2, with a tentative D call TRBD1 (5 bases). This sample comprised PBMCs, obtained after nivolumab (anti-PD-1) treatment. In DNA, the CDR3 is TGCGCCAGCAGCCAAGTAGGGACTCAGTATGGCTACACCTTC. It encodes CASSQVGTQYGYTF.